This T cell receptor beta chain stems from a study of identical twins. TCRdb ran MiXCR on the 5' RACE reads and lists one entry per CDR3 protein. This table holds 750,000 to 950,000 distinct CDR3 sequences, about 12% found once. The V gene lost 5 bases and the J gene lost 1 base, with 13 bases spanning the gap. Germline V gene sequence: CDR1 LGHDT, CDR2 YNNKEL (reference sequence). The CDR3 loop spans 15 amino acids. This clonotype turned up a few times. The data were also submitted as part of a second study, on yellow fever vaccine responses in identical twins.

The receptor was isolated from a woman in her late teens or twenties in good health. The sequenced material came from PBMCs. The gene calls are TRBV3-1 and TRBJ2-3; unclear D gene. CDR3 bases: TGTGCCAGCAGCACAGACCCGGGCCGCACAGATACGCAGTATTTT. This encodes CASSTDPGRTDTQYF.